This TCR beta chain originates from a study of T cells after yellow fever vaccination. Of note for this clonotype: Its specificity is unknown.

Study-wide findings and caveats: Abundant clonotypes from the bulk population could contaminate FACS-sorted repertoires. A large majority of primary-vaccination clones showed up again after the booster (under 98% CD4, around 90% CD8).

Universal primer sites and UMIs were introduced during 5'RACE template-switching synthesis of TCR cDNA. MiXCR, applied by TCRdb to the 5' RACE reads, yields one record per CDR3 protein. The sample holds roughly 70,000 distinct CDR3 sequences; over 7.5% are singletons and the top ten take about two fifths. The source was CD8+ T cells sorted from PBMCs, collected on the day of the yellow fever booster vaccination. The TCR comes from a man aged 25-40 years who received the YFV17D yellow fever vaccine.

The CDR3 DNA reads as TGCGCCAGCAGGAATCTAGGAACGGCCTACGAGCAGTACTTC. This codes for CASRNLGTAYEQYF. V and J are TRBV5-1 and TRBJ2-7, with D unclear. CDR3 size: 14 residues. Germline CDR1 reads SGHRS; CDR2 reads YFSETQ. V gave up 5 bases and J gave up 2 bases, with 14 bases separating them.